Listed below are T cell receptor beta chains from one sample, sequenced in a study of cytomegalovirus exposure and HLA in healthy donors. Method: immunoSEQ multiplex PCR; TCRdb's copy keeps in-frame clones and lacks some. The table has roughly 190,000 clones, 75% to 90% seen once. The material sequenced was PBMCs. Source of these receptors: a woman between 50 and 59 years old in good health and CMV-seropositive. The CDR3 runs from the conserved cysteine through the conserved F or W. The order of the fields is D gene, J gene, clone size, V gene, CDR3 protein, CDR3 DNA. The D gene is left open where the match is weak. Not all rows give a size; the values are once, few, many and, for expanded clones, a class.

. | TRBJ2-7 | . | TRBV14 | CASSQDQLSSVQQYF | TGTGCCAGCAGCCAAGATCAATTATCGAGCGTACAGCAGTACTTC
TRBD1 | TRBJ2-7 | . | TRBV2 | CAVNRGEAGEQYF | TGTGCCGTAAACAGGGGGGAGGCTGGCGAGCAGTACTTC
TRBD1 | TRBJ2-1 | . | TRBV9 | CASSVSGTGGGVGEQFF | TGTGCCAGCAGCGTGTCCGGGACAGGGGGTGGTGTAGGGGAGCAGTTCTTC
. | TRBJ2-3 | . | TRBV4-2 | CASSQGGQGRTDTQYF | TGTGCCAGCAGCCAAGGGGGGCAGGGCCGGACAGATACGCAGTATTTT
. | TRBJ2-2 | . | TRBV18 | CASSPPITGELFF | TGTGCCAGCTCACCACCCATCACAGGGGAGCTGTTTTTT
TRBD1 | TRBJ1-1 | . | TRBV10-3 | CAIRDRGYTEAFF | TGTGCCATCAGAGACAGGGGGTACACTGAAGCTTTCTTT
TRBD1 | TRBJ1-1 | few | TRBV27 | CASSFRGANTEAFF | TGTGCCAGCAGTTTCAGGGGGGCTAACACTGAAGCTTTCTTT
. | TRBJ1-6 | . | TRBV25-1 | CASSEKGFNSPLHF | TGTGCCAGCAGTGAAAAGGGGTTTAATTCACCCCTCCACTTT
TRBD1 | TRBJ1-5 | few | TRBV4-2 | CASSQDADRGLGQPQHF | TGTGCCAGCAGCCAAGATGCCGACAGGGGGCTGGGGCAGCCCCAGCATTTT
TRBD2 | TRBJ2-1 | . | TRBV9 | CASSAQGTSGGPYNEQFF | TGTGCCAGCAGCGCTCAGGGGACTAGCGGGGGGCCCTACAATGAGCAGTTCTTC
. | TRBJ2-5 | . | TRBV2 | CASTGRLKETQYF | TGTGCCAGCACGGGTAGGCTTAAGGAGACCCAGTACTTC
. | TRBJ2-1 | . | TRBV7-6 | CASSSDRFNEQFF | TGTGCCAGCAGCAGTGACAGGTTCAATGAGCAGTTCTTC
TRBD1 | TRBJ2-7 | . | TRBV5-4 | CASSTPGGPYEQYF | TGTGCCAGCAGCACTCCAGGGGGCCCTTACGAGCAGTACTTC
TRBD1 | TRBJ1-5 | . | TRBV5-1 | CASRLGTGGNQPQHF | TGCGCCAGCAGACTCGGTACAGGGGGGAATCAGCCCCAGCATTTT
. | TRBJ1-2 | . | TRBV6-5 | CASSKTQGGYTF | TGTGCCAGCAGTAAAACCCAGGGTGGCTACACCTTC
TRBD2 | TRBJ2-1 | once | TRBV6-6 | CASSYPAGGYNEQFF | TGTGCCAGCAGTTACCCAGCGGGGGGGTACAATGAGCAGTTCTTC
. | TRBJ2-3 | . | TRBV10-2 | CASKGTITDTQYF | TGCGCCAGCAAGGGGACAATAACAGATACGCAGTATTTT
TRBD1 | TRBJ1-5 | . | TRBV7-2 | CASSHRDRENSNQPQHF | TGTGCCAGCAGCCACCGGGACAGGGAAAATAGCAATCAGCCCCAGCATTTT
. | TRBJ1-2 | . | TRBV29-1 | CSVDDFRDGYTF | TGCAGCGTTGACGACTTCAGAGATGGCTACACCTTC
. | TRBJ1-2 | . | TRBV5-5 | CASSLSQNYGYTF | TGTGCCAGCAGCTTGAGTCAGAACTATGGCTACACCTTC
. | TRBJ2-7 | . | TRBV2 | CASRGGGATYEQYF | TGTGCCAGCAGAGGGGGCGGGGCCACCTACGAGCAGTACTTC
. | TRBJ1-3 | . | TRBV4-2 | CASSQAAGNTIYF | TGTGCCAGCAGTCAGGCCGCTGGAAACACCATATATTTT
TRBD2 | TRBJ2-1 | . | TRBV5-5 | CASSLAGTAGGPSAYNEQFF | TGTGCCAGCAGCTTGGCTGGCACAGCGGGGGGCCCCAGTGCCTACAATGAGCAGTTCTTC
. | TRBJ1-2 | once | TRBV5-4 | CASSSKTQMTNYGYTF | TGTGCCAGCAGCTCTAAAACACAGATGACTAACTATGGCTACACCTTC
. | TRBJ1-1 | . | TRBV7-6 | CASSPSDRGGNTEAFF | TGTGCCAGCAGCCCTTCCGACCGAGGTGGGAACACTGAAGCTTTCTTT
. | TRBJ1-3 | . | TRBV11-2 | CASSPGGNSGNTIYF | TGTGCCAGCAGCCCCGGAGGGAACTCTGGAAACACCATATATTTT
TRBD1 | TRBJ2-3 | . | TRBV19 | CASSTLRGQPTDTQYF | TGTGCCAGTAGTACTCTAAGGGGACAGCCCACAGATACGCAGTATTTT
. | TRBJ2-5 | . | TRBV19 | CASRIPTKIRARVRLREETQYF | TGTGCCAGTAGGATCCCAACAAAAATACGTGCCCGGGTACGCTTAAGAGAAGAGACCCAGTACTTC
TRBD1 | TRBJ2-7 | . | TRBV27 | CASSIQGAAPYEQYF | TGTGCCAGCAGTATACAGGGGGCTGCACCCTACGAGCAGTACTTC
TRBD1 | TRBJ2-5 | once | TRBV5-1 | CASSDGQGGETQYF | TGCGCCAGCAGCGACGGACAGGGGGGAGAGACCCAGTACTTC
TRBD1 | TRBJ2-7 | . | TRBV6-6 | CASSYDRGYYEQYF | TGTGCCAGCAGTTACGACAGGGGATACTACGAGCAGTACTTC
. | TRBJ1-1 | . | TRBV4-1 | CASSQGNKNTEAFF | TGCGCCAGCAGCCAAGGTAACAAGAACACTGAAGCTTTCTTT
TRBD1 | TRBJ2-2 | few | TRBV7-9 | CASSNTGDEAGELFF | TGTGCCAGCTCCAACACAGGGGATGAGGCCGGGGAGCTGTTTTTT
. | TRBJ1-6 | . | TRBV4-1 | CASSLGPTGDSPLHF | TGCGCCAGCAGCCTGGGCCCTACGGGGGATTCACCCCTCCACTTT
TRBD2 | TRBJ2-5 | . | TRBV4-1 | CASSLLAGVVKTQYF | TGCGCCAGCAGCCTTCTAGCGGGGGTTGTTAAGACCCAGTACTTC
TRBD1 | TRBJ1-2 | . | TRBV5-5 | CASSGAGTGPGYTF | TGTGCCAGCAGCGGAGCCGGGACAGGACCTGGCTACACCTTC
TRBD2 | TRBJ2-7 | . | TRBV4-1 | CASSQEIAGLSYEQYF | TGCGCCAGCAGCCAGGAAATAGCGGGGCTATCCTACGAGCAGTACTTC
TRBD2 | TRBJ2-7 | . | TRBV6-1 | CASSNPGGGGEQYF | TGTGCCAGCAGTAACCCGGGGGGTGGGGGTGAGCAGTACTTC
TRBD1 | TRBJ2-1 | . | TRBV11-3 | CASSPDRGRNEQFF | TGTGCCAGCAGCCCCGACAGGGGAAGGAATGAGCAGTTCTTC
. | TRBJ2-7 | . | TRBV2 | CASSRDSVASEQYF | TGTGCCAGCAGCCGGGACTCCGTCGCGAGCGAGCAGTACTTC